The present TCR beta chain was sequenced within a study of HIV-infected patients and healthy controls. Study overall: CD8 counts did not change consistently during early therapy; the CD4:CD8 ratio climbed slightly.

CDR1 is SGHAT, CDR2 FQNNGV, per germline. V lost 5 bases and J lost 0; bases outside the gene matches: 4. There are 15 residues in the CDR3. This clonotype came up many times. Antigen specificity is unknown. Study-wide points: In healthy controls, MAIT alpha CDR3s were common; in HIV+ repertoires, severely depleted.

500 ng RNA was reverse transcribed with alpha and beta constant-region primers. Alpha and beta chain libraries were made separately by chain-specific third strand synthesis with multiplexing indices. MiXCR, run by TCRdb on the 5' RACE reads, gives a single entry per CDR3 protein. The sample carries approximately 11,000 distinct CDR3 sequences, approximately 9.1% recorded once. No cell fractionation was done, so the repertoire covers all unsorted peripheral blood T cells. Peripheral blood, 2.5 ml, was drawn for RNA extraction. Enrollment excluded donors with tumors, hepatitis B or C, or recent vaccination.

This clonotype was sampled from an adult with HIV infection. The donor label of this sample is uncertain. The chain joins TRBV11-2 to TRBJ2-1, with TRBD1 matching over 7 bases. The material sequenced was blood, taken before antiretroviral therapy. CDR3 region: CASSNRQGSYNEQFF. The CDR3 DNA follows: TGTGCCAGCAGCAACCGACAGGGCTCCTACAATGAGCAGTTCTTC.